A single sample gave rise to the 5 T cell receptor beta chains below, sequenced in a study of blood T cell repertoires in COVID-19. Produced via immunoSEQ multiplex PCR; TCRdb's table is partial and in-frame only. This sample carries some 90,000 clones, 70% to 90% of them seen once, and the ten largest clones take about 16%. Sequencing was done on a sample of peripheral blood. The receptors derive from a woman between 55 and 75 years old with COVID-19, enrolled during active disease.

The genes are TRBV12-3 or TRBV12-4 and TRBJ1-5; no clear D gene. V gave up 2 bases and J gave up 4 bases, with 6 bases separating them. The CDR3 extends over 13 amino acids. The CDR3 loop reads CASSLSGNQPQHF. The DNA for the CDR3 is TGTGCCAGCAGTTTAAGCGGGAATCAGCCCCAGCATTTT.

This rearrangement joins TRBV19 to TRBJ1-5; D is possibly TRBD1 (6 bases). V was cut by 9 bases and J by 0 bases, with 15 bases left in between. The CDR3 sequence is 15 residues long. Germline CDR1 LNHDA, CDR2 SQIVND (reference sequence). The CDR3 loop reads CASRAGTYSNQPQHF. In nucleotides, the CDR3 is TGTGCCAGCCGTGCCGGGACATATAGCAATCAGCCCCAGCATTTT.

The rearrangement uses TRBV2 and TRBJ1-3; D may be TRBD1 (5 bases). The CDR3 loop spans 14 amino acids. The ends were cut back, 4 bases at V and 2 bases at J, with 9 bases in the middle. The germline CDR1 and CDR2 sequences are SNHLY and FYNNEI. CDR3 nucleotides: TGTGCCAGCAGTGGGGTACAGGCTGGAAACACCATATATTTT. As protein: CASSGVQAGNTIYF.

The chain recombines TRBV5-4 with TRBJ1-2; 8 bases fit TRBD1. Germline V CDR1 and CDR2: SGHNT, YYREEE (reference sequence). V lost 2 bases and J lost 4; bases outside the gene matches: 4. The CDR3 loop spans 14 amino acids. The CDR3 DNA is TGTGCCAGCAGCTTATCAGGGGGCACCTATGGCTACACCTTC. Translated, it gives CASSLSGGTYGYTF.

As for this clone: One end of the junction varies from germline; a read error may be responsible. The rearrangement links TRBV28 to TRBJ2-1, with TRBD2 identical over 9 bases. The CDR3 spans 15 residues. From germline, CDR1 is MDHEN and CDR2 SYDVKM. The CDR3 coding sequence is TGTGCAAGCAAATTAGGGACTAGCTTAGTTGATGAGCAGTTCTTC. Translated: CASKLGTSLVDEQFF.